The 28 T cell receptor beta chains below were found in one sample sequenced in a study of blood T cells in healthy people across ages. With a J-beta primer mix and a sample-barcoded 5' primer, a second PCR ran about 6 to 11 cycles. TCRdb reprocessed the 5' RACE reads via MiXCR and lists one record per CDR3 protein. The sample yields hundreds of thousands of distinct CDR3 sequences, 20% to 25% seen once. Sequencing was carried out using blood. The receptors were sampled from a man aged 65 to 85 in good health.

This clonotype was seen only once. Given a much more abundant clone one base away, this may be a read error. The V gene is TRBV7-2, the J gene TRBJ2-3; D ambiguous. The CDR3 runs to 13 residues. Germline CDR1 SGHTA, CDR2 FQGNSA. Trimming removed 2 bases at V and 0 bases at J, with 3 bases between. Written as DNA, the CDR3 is TGTGCCAGCAGCTTACAGAGCACAGATACGCAGTATTTT. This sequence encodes CASSLQSTDTQYF.

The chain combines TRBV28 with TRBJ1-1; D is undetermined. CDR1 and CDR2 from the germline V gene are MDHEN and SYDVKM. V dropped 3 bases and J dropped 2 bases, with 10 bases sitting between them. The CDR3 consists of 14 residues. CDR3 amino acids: CASSFTAQNTEAFF. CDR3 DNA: TGTGCCAGCAGTTTCACCGCGCAAAACACTGAAGCTTTCTTT.

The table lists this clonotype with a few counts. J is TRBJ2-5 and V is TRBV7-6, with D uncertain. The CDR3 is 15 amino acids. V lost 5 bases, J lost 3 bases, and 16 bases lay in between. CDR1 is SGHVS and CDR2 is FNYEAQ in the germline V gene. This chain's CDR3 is CASSPIPRAKETQYF. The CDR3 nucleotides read TGTGCCAGCAGCCCTATACCCCGGGCTAAAGAGACCCAGTACTTC.

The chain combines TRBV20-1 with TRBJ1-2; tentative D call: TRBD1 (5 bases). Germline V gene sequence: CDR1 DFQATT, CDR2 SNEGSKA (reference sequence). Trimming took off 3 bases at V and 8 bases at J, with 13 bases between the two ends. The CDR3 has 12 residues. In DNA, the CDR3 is TGCAGTGCTAGTTGGGGGAGTGGGGGCTACACCTTC. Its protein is CSASWGSGGYTF.

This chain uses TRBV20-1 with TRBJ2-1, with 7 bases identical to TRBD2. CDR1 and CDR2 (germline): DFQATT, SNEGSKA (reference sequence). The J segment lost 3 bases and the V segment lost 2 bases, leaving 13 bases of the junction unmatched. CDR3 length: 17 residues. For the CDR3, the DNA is TGCAGTGCTAGACCCTCGGGCAGCGGGATCGGCTACAATGAGCAGTTCTTC. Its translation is CSARPSGSGIGYNEQFF.

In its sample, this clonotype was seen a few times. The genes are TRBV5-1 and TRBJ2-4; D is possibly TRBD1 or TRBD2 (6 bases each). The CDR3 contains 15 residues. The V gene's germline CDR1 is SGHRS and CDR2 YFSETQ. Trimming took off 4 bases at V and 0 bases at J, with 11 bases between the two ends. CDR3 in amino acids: CASSIRGVAKNIQYF. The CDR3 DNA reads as TGCGCCAGCAGCATTAGGGGGGTAGCCAAAAACATTCAGTACTTC.

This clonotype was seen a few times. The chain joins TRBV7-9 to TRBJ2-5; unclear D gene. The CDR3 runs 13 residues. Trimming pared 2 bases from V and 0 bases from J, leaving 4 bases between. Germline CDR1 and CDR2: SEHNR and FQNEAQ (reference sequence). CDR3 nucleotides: TGTGCCAGCAGCTTACTCGACCAAGAGACCCAGTACTTC. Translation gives CASSLLDQETQYF.

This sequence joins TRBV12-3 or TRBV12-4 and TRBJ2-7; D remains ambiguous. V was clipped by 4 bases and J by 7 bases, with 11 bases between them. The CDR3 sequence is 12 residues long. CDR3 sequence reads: CASSSRTREQYF. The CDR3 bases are TGTGCCAGCAGTTCCAGGACGAGGGAGCAGTACTTC.

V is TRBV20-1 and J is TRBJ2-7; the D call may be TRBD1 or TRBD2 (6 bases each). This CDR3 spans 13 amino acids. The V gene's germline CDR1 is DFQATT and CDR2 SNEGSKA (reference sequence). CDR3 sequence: CRKKGGISYEQYF. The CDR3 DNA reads TGCAGAAAAAAAGGGGGGATCTCCTACGAGCAGTACTTC.

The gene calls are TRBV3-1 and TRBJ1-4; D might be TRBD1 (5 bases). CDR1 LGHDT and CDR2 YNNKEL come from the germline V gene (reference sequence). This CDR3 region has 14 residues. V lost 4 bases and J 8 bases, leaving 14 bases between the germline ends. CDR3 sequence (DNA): TGTGCCAGCAGCCCAGTTGGGGGAGCGGAAAAACTGTTTTTT. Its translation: CASSPVGGAEKLFF.

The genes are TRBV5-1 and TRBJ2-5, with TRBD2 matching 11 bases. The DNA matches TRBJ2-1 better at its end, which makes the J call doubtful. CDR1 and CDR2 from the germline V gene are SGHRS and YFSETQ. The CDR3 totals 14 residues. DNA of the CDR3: TGCGCCAGCAAAATAGCGGGAGGGTATGATGAGCAGTTCTTC. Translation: CASKIAGGYDEQFF.

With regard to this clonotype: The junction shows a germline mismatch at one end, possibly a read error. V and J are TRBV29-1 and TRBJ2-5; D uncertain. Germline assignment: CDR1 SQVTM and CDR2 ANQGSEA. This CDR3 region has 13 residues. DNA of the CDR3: TGCGGCGTCCAATGGGCAGGATCAGAGACCCAGTACTTC. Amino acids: CGVQWAGSETQYF.

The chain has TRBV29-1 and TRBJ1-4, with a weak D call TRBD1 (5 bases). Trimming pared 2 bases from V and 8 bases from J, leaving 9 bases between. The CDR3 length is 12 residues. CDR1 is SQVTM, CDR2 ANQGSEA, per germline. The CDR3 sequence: CSVEQGAEKLFF. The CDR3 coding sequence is TGCAGCGTTGAACAGGGTGCCGAAAAACTGTTTTTT.

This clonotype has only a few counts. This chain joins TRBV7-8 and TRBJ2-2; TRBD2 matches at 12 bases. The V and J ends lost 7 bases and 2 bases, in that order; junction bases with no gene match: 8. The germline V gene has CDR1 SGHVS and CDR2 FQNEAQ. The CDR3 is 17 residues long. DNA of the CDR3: TGTGCCAGCATTATTGGACTAGCGGGAATTAACACCGGGGAGCTGTTTTTT. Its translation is CASIIGLAGINTGELFF.

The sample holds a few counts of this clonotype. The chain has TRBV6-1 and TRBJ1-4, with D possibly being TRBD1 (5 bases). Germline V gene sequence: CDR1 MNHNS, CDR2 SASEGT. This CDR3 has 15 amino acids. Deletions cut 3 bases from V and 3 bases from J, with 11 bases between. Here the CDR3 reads CASSEPGLSNEKLFF. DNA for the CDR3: TGTGCCAGCAGTGAGCCGGGACTGTCTAATGAAAAACTGTTTTTT.

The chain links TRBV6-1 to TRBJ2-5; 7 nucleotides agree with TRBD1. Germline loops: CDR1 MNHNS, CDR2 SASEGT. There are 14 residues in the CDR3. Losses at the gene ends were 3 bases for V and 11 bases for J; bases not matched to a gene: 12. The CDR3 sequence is CASSDVDRYGGQYF. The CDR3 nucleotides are TGTGCCAGCAGTGACGTGGACAGGTATGGCGGGCAGTACTTC.

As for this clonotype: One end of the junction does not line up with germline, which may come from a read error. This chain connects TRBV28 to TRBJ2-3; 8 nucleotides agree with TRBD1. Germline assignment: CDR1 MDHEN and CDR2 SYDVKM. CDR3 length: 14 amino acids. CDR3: CASSPQQGVDTRYF. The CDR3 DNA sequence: TGTGCCAGCAGTCCCCAACAGGGGGTGGATACGCGGTATTTT.

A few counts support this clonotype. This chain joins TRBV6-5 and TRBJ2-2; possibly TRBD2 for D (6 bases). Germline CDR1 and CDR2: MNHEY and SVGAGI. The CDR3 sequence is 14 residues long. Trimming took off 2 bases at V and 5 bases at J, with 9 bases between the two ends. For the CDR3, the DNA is TGTGCCAGCAGTTACGGGCGGGGAACCGGGGAGCTGTTTTTT. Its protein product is CASSYGRGTGELFF.

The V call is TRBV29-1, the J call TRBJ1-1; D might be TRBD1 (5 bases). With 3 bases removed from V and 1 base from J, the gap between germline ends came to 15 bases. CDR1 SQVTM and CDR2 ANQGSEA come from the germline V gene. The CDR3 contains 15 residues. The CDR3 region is CSVEGWGGGNTEAFF. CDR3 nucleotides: TGCAGCGTTGAGGGGTGGGGCGGTGGGAACACTGAAGCTTTCTTT.

CDR3 loop: CASSLVSAASYEQYF. For the CDR3, the DNA is TGCGCCAGCAGCTTGGTCTCGGCAGCGTCCTACGAGCAGTACTTC. The chain combines TRBV5-1 with TRBJ2-7; D is unresolved. CDR3 size: 15 residues. Germline CDR1 reads SGHRS; CDR2 reads YFSETQ. Trimming removed 0 bases at V and 1 base at J, with 11 bases between. Full variable domain (outside the CDR3, taken from reference TRBV5-1 and TRBJ2-7): KAGVTQTPRYLIKTRGQQVTLSCSPISGHRSVSWYQQTPGQGLQFLFEYFSETQRNKGNFPGRFSGRQFSNSRSEMNVSTLELGDSALYLCASSLVSAASYEQYFGPGTRLTVT.

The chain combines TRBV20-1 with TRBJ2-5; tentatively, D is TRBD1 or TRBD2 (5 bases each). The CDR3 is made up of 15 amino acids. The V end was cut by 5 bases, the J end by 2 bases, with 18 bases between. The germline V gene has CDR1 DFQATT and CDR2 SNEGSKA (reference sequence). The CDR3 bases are TGCAGTGCTGTTCGTCGGGGCCCAATACAAGAGACCCAGTACTTC. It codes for CSAVRRGPIQETQYF.

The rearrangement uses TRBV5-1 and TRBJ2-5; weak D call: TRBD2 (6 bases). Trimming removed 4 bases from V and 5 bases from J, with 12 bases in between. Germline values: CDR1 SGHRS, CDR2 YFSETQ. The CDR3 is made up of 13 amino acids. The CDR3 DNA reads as TGCGCCAGCAGCCAGACTAGTGGGGAGACCCAGTACTTC. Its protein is CASSQTSGETQYF.

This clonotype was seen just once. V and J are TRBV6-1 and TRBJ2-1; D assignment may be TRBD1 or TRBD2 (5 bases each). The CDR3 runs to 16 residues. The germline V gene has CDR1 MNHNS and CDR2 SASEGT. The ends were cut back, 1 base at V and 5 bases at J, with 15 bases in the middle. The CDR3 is CASSEGQRPNNNEQFF. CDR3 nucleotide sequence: TGTGCCAGCAGTGAAGGACAGCGGCCCAATAACAATGAGCAGTTCTTC.

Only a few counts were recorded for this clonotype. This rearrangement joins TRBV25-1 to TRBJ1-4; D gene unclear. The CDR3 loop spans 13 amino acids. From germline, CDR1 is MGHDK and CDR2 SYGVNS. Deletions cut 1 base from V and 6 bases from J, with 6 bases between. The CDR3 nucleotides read TGTGCCAGCAGTGAATCCCTTGATGAAAAACTGTTTTTT. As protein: CASSESLDEKLFF.

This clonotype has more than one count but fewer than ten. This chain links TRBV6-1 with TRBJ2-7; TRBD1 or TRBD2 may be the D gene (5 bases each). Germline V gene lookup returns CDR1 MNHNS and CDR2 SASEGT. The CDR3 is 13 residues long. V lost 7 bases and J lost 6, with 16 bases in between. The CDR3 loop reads CASTEVEGSEQYF. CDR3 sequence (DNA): TGTGCCAGCACCGAGGTTGAGGGGAGCGAGCAGTACTTC.

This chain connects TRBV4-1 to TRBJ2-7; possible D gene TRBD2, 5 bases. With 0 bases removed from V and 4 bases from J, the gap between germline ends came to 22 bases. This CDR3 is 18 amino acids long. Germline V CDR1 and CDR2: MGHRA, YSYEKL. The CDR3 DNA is TGCGCCAGCAGCCAAGAGTGGGCTAGCAATAACAGATTGTACGAGCAGTACTTC. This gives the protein CASSQEWASNNRLYEQYF.

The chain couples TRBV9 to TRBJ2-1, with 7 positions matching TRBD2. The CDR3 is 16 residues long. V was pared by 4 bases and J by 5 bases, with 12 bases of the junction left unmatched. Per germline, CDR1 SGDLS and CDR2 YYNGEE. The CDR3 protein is CASSPIGGVGNNEQFF. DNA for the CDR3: TGTGCCAGCAGCCCCATTGGGGGGGTAGGCAACAATGAGCAGTTCTTC.

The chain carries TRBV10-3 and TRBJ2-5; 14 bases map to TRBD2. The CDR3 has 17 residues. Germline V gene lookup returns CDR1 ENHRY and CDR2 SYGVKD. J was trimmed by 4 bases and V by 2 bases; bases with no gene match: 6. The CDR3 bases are TGTGCCATCAGTGAGCCGGGACTAGCGGGAGTGTTAGAGACCCAGTACTTC. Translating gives CAISEPGLAGVLETQYF.